These 30 T cell receptor beta chains originate from one sample sequenced in a study of metastatic and nonmetastatic thyroid tumors. Patients underwent thyroid surgery, and none had received any treatment before it. TCRdb recomputed clones from the PCR reads via MiXCR. This repertoire shows approximately 70,000 clones, roughly 18% found once; its top ten account for roughly 13%. The sample taken for sequencing was blood. Receptors originate from a female donor with papillary thyroid cancer or a benign thyroid nodule (not recorded which). Some clones in this sample may be carry-over from other donors' samples.

This clone was picked up many times. The chain employs TRBV6-2 or TRBV6-3 and TRBJ1-5; D remains ambiguous. There are 12 residues in the CDR3. Trimming removed 3 bases at V and 6 bases at J, with 6 bases between. Germline-derived CDR1 and CDR2 are MNHEY and SVGEGT. CDR3 sequence (DNA): TGTGCCAGCAGTTATCCCGGTCAGCCCCAGCATTTT. Translation gives CASSYPGQPQHF.

About this clone: This sample also contains other DNA sequences that code for the same CDR3. The V and J genes are TRBV20-1 and TRBJ2-3; a possible D gene is TRBD2 (6 bases). V lost 6 bases to trimming and J lost 0 bases, with 10 bases between them. The CDR3 extends over 13 amino acids. Germline loops: CDR1 DFQATT, CDR2 SNEGSKA (reference sequence). The CDR3 protein is CSARDSSTDTQYF. The CDR3, as DNA: TGCAGTGCAAGGGACTCCAGCACAGATACGCAGTATTTT.

This clone was seen only a few times. This chain joins TRBV6-2 or TRBV6-3 and TRBJ2-1, with TRBD2 matching over 11 bases. CDR1 MNHEY and CDR2 SVGEGT come from the germline V gene. This CDR3 has 14 amino acids. After removal of 6 bases from V and 8 bases from J, the junction contained 6 bases not matched to a gene. The CDR3 nucleotides are TGTGCCAGCAGGCTAGCGGGGGGTCGGGATGAGCAGTTCTTC. Translated: CASRLAGGRDEQFF.

This clone occurred many times. The V gene is TRBV19, the J gene TRBJ1-1, with 7 bases identical to TRBD1. Germline lookup yields CDR1 LNHDA and CDR2 SQIVND (reference sequence). V trimming: 7 bases; J trimming: 6 bases; junction bases outside the gene matches: 11. The CDR3 totals 14 residues. The CDR3 DNA sequence: TGTGCCAGTATTGCAGGGGGGAGAGGGGCTGAAGCTTTCTTT. It encodes CASIAGGRGAEAFF.

At least ten counts were recorded for this clone. The chain carries TRBV27 and TRBJ2-7; maybe TRBD1 (6 bases). The CDR3 is 16 residues long. V was pared by 9 bases and J by 0 bases, with 21 bases between. Germline CDR1 is MNHEY and CDR2 is SMNVEV (reference sequence). The CDR3 here is CARNYPEGHLSYEQYF. The CDR3 DNA sequence: TGTGCCAGGAACTACCCCGAGGGACACCTCTCCTACGAGCAGTACTTC.

This clone was detected many times. The rearrangement links TRBV24-1 to TRBJ2-1; D gene uncertain. This CDR3 spans 15 amino acids. The V gene's germline CDR1 is KGHDR and CDR2 SFDVKD. Trimming removed 5 bases at V and 0 bases at J, with 10 bases between. CDR3 residues: CATSVPGSSYNEQFF. CDR3 sequence (DNA): TGTGCCACCAGTGTTCCCGGATCCTCCTACAATGAGCAGTTCTTC.

The gene calls are TRBV10-1 and TRBJ2-2; D gene ambiguous. In germline, CDR1 is WNHNN, CDR2 SYGVQD (reference sequence). Trimming removed 6 bases at V and 7 bases at J, with 6 bases between. This CDR3 region has 11 residues. CDR3 in amino acids: CASRVSGELFF. The CDR3 DNA reads as TGCGCCAGCAGGGTGAGCGGGGAGCTGTTTTTT.

The chain links TRBV11-3 to TRBJ2-2, with a possible D match to TRBD2 (6 bases). CDR1 is SGHNT and CDR2 is YENEEA in the germline V gene. The CDR3 consists of 12 residues. V gave up 7 bases and J gave up 7 bases, with 10 bases separating them. This CDR3 is CASTRLGGELFF. CDR3 coding DNA: TGTGCCAGCACCCGACTAGGCGGGGAGCTGTTTTTT.

This clone occurred a few times. The chain carries TRBV6-1 and TRBJ2-7, with 8 bases fitting TRBD1. Per germline, CDR1 MNHNS and CDR2 SASEGT. The CDR3 loop spans 13 amino acids. J gave up 2 bases and V 5 bases, and 2 bases lay outside the gene matches. The CDR3 sequence: CASSMDRAYEQYF. CDR3 in DNA: TGTGCCAGCAGTATGGACAGGGCCTACGAGCAGTACTTC.

The sample holds a few counts of this clone. The gene calls are TRBV5-1 and TRBJ2-7; 8 bases match TRBD1. V was clipped by 3 bases and J by 2 bases; unmatched bases: 7. This CDR3 is built from 15 residues. In germline, CDR1 is SGHRS, CDR2 YFSETQ. CDR3 nucleotide sequence: TGCGCCAGCAGCTCAACACCGGGACAGGCCTACGAGCAGTACTTC. Translated: CASSSTPGQAYEQYF.

This clone has a count of ten or more. V and J are TRBV19 and TRBJ1-4; D ambiguous. The CDR3 is 16 residues long. V gave up 8 bases and J gave up 0 bases, with 16 bases separating them. From germline, CDR1 is LNHDA and CDR2 SQIVND (reference sequence). The CDR3 sequence is CASLGSRFSTNEKLFF. CDR3 nucleotides: TGTGCCAGTCTCGGCAGCAGGTTTTCAACTAATGAAAAACTGTTTTTT. The variable domain in full, with the rest retrieved from reference TRBV19 and TRBJ1-4, is DGGITQSPKYLFRKEGQNVTLSCEQNLNHDAMYWYRQDPGQGLRLIYYSQIVNDFQKGDIAEGYSVSREKKESFPLTVTSAQKNPTAFYLCASLGSRFSTNEKLFFGSGTQLSVL.

This clone came up many times. The chain couples TRBV12-3 or TRBV12-4 to TRBJ2-3; TRBD2 aligns across 7 bases. The CDR3 totals 14 residues. Losses at the gene ends were 1 base for V and 5 bases for J; bases not matched to a gene: 3. The CDR3 is CASSLGGGKDTQYF. The CDR3 DNA reads as TGTGCCAGCAGTTTAGGGGGGGGGAAAGATACGCAGTATTTT.

This chain connects TRBV7-2 to TRBJ2-7; tentative D call: TRBD2 (6 bases). The CDR3 is 14 amino acids. Trimming pared 5 bases from V and 0 bases from J, leaving 11 bases between. Germline V CDR1 and CDR2: SGHTA, FQGNSA. CDR3 nucleotide sequence: TGTGCCAGCAGCCAAGGAGGGATCTCCTACGAGCAGTACTTC. Protein product: CASSQGGISYEQYF.

This clone was seen a few times. The rearrangement uses TRBV3-1 and TRBJ2-1, with 8 nucleotides matching TRBD2. Germline CDR1 and CDR2: LGHDT and YNNKEL (reference sequence). The CDR3 is made up of 16 amino acids. J was trimmed by 2 bases and V by 4 bases; bases with no gene match: 7. The CDR3 DNA follows: TGTGCCAGCAGCCCGAAAGCGGGGGTGACCTACAATGAGCAGTTCTTC. Translated, it gives CASSPKAGVTYNEQFF.

The chain carries TRBV6-2 or TRBV6-3 and TRBJ1-1; D is uncertain. Germline loops: CDR1 MNHEY, CDR2 SVGEGT. The germline V and J ends were trimmed by 4 bases and 1 base, with 4 bases remaining between them. The CDR3 has 12 amino acids. Written as DNA, the CDR3 is TGTGCCAGCAGTTTTAAGAACACTGAAGCTTTCTTT. This encodes CASSFKNTEAFF.

The table lists this clone with many counts. The chain couples TRBV7-9 to TRBJ2-3; 8 nucleotides line up with TRBD2. The junction had 7 bases not matched to a gene; V was cut back by 8 bases and J by 6 bases. Germline V gene data show CDR1 as SEHNR and CDR2 as FQNEAQ (reference sequence). The CDR3 has 13 residues. The CDR3 region has the DNA TGTGCCAGCTTCCAGCGGGAGTTTGATACGCAGTATTTT. This encodes CASFQREFDTQYF.

By share of the sample, this clone is medium-sized. The chain is built from TRBV15 and TRBJ2-7, with 10 positions matching TRBD2. There are 15 residues in the CDR3. Germline V gene lookup returns CDR1 LNHNV and CDR2 YYDKDF (reference sequence). Unmatched junction bases numbered 4, after V lost 3 bases and J lost 2 bases. This chain's CDR3 is CATSRGAGGPYEQYF. The CDR3 coding sequence is TGTGCCACCAGCAGGGGAGCGGGAGGGCCCTACGAGCAGTACTTC.

V and J are TRBV28 and TRBJ1-1, with TRBD1 matching 8 bases. The CDR3 is 18 amino acids. Trimming removed 6 bases from V and 8 bases from J; junction bases left unmatched: 23. Germline-derived CDR1 and CDR2 are MDHEN and SYDVKM. CDR3 sequence (DNA): TGTGCCAGCAGCCCGGCCCCCTTTGTGTGGACAGGGTATTCCGAAGCTTTCTTT. Its translation: CASSPAPFVWTGYSEAFF.

The sample holds many counts of this clone. The CDR3 loop reads CASSDGGWTSGELFF. The CDR3 nucleotides are TGTGCCAGCAGTGATGGGGGGTGGACATCCGGGGAGCTGTTTTTT. The chain links TRBV6-1 to TRBJ2-2; possibly TRBD2 for D (6 bases). Germline CDR1 reads MNHNS; CDR2 reads SASEGT. This CDR3 has 15 amino acids. V lost 3 bases to trimming and J lost 6 bases, with 14 bases between them.

This clone showed up many times. The rearrangement joins TRBV27 to TRBJ2-2; 7 bases agree with TRBD1. Germline V lookup: CDR1 MNHEY, CDR2 SMNVEV (reference sequence). V lost 7 bases and J lost 4; bases outside the gene matches: 9. The CDR3 has 15 residues. In DNA, the CDR3 is TGTGCCAGCAAGGTAGAGGGGGCGAGCACCGGGGAGCTGTTTTTT. Protein product: CASKVEGASTGELFF.

This clone came up many times. The genes are TRBV27 and TRBJ2-3; TRBD2 matches 9 bases. Germline CDR1 reads MNHEY; CDR2 reads SMNVEV (reference sequence). This CDR3 spans 16 amino acids. The J segment lost 4 bases and the V segment lost 6 bases, leaving 11 bases of the junction unmatched. In DNA form, the CDR3 reads TGTGCCAGCAGCCCTCTTAGCGGGAGTGTAGCAGATACGCAGTATTTT. This sequence encodes CASSPLSGSVADTQYF.

This clone was counted ten times or more. The chain has TRBV3-1 and TRBJ2-3, with D unclear. V gave up 1 base and J gave up 2 bases, with 4 bases separating them. The germline gives CDR1 LGHDT, CDR2 YNNKEL (reference sequence). The CDR3 is made up of 13 amino acids. The CDR3 DNA reads TGTGCCAGCAGCCAAGGTTTCACAGATACGCAGTATTTT. Translated, it gives CASSQGFTDTQYF.

This clone was seen many times. The genes are TRBV13 and TRBJ2-1; 8 positions match TRBD2. Germline V gene sequence: CDR1 PRHDT, CDR2 FYEKMQ (reference sequence). Losses at the gene ends were 1 base for V and 5 bases for J; bases not matched to a gene: 4. CDR3 length: 15 residues. The CDR3 spells CASSLEAGADNEQFF. CDR3 nucleotides: TGTGCCAGCAGCTTAGAAGCGGGAGCCGACAATGAGCAGTTCTTC.

This clone was detected many times. The chain couples TRBV29-1 to TRBJ2-7; D not certain. Germline lookup yields CDR1 SQVTM and CDR2 ANQGSEA. The CDR3 has 13 residues. Trimming took off 1 base at V and 2 bases at J, with 9 bases between the two ends. CDR3 region: CSVEGSGTYEQYF. CDR3 coding DNA: TGCAGCGTTGAAGGCAGTGGCACCTACGAGCAGTACTTC.

The table lists this clone with many counts. This rearrangement joins TRBV19 to TRBJ1-6; TRBD1 matches 11 bases. The germline V gene has CDR1 LNHDA and CDR2 SQIVND (reference sequence). Trimming removed 10 bases from V and 10 bases from J; junction bases left unmatched: 12. This CDR3 has 15 residues. The CDR3 protein is CATRPVGQGDSPLHF. CDR3 nucleotide sequence: TGTGCCACTAGACCTGTGGGACAGGGGGACTCACCCCTCCACTTT.

The table lists this clone with many counts. The gene calls are TRBV11-3 and TRBJ2-5; maybe TRBD2 (6 bases). V was cut by 5 bases and J by 5 bases, with 15 bases left in between. Looked up from germline, CDR1 is SGHNT and CDR2 is YENEEA. CDR3 length: 14 residues. This CDR3 is CASSTPSDGETQYF. The CDR3 DNA sequence: TGTGCCAGCAGCACACCTAGCGATGGCGAGACCCAGTACTTC.

The sample holds many counts of this clone. Here the CDR3 reads CASSQGFPWTGELFF. For the CDR3, the DNA is TGCGCCAGCAGCCAAGGTTTCCCGTGGACCGGGGAGCTGTTTTTT. The genes are TRBV4-1 and TRBJ2-2; D ambiguous. V was trimmed by 1 base and J by 5 bases, leaving 11 bases between them. The CDR3 has 15 amino acids. The germline V gene encodes CDR1 MGHRA and CDR2 YSYEKL.

The rearrangement links TRBV7-2 to TRBJ1-1; no definite D call. Germline loops: CDR1 SGHTA, CDR2 FQGNSA. This CDR3 contains 14 residues. The germline V and J ends were trimmed by 3 bases and 5 bases, with 13 bases remaining between them. Here the CDR3 DNA reads TGTGCCAGCAGCTTGAGGAGGGTAAGGACTGAAGCTTTCTTT. Translation: CASSLRRVRTEAFF.

This clone was seen at least ten times. This rearrangement joins TRBV28 to TRBJ2-3; 10 bases are a match to TRBD1. The V gene's germline CDR1 is MDHEN and CDR2 SYDVKM. The CDR3 is 16 amino acids. Trimming removed 5 bases from V and 4 bases from J; junction bases left unmatched: 9. The CDR3 protein is CASSPHRQGAADTQYF. The CDR3 nucleotides are TGTGCCAGCAGTCCGCACAGACAGGGGGCCGCAGATACGCAGTATTTT.

The gene calls are TRBV11-1 and TRBJ2-3; 10 positions match TRBD2. CDR3 length: 16 amino acids. Trimming cost V 6 bases and J 5 bases; bases outside gene matches: 11. CDR1 and CDR2 from the germline V gene are SGHAT and FQDESV (reference sequence). CDR3 region: CASRLTSGIGLDTQYF. The CDR3 DNA reads TGTGCCAGCAGATTAACTAGCGGGATCGGATTAGATACGCAGTATTTT.